This T cell receptor (beta chain) was captured in a study of shared clonotypes between healthy human individuals. Measured with immunoSEQ multiplex PCR; TCRdb has only the in-frame clones, and not every one. The sample shows hundreds of thousands of clones, approximately 95% of them seen only once. It was CD45RO-negative cells, positively selected for CCR7, that made up naive CD8 cells, with terminally differentiated effector memory CD45RA+ cells excluded. The study drew its donors from healthy HIV-negative adults without recent acute infections or vaccinations. CDR1 is MDHEN and CDR2 is SYDVKM in the germline V gene. V was cut by 7 bases and J by 10 bases, with 17 bases left in between. This CDR3 has 13 residues.

Sequencing was carried out using naive CD8+ T cells sorted from blood. V is TRBV28 and J is TRBJ2-1; D may be TRBD2 (6 bases). The TCR sequence derives from a woman aged 25 to 39 in good health. CDR3 residues: CASNLMGGAEQFF. DNA for the CDR3: TGTGCCAGCAACCTAATGGGCGGGGCGGAGCAGTTCTTC.